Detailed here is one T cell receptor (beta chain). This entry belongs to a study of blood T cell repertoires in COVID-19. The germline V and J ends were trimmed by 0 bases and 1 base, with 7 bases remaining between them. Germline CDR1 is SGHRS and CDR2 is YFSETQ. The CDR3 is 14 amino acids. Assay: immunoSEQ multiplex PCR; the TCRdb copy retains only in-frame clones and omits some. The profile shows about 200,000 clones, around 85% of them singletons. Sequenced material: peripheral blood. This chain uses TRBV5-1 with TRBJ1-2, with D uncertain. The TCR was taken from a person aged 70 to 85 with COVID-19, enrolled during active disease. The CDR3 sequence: CASSLGEINYGYTF. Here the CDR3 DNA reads TGCGCCAGCAGCTTGGGCGAAATTAACTATGGCTACACCTTC.